This TCR beta chain was identified in a study of T-cell memory formation after mild COVID-19. As for the study in general: TCR clustering was largely donor specific. Study-wide results and limits: Some clones that responded turned up in pre-infection memory, which suggests that cross-reactive memory joined in. The study found contracting CD4+ clones mainly in CM and EM and contracting CD8+ clones in EMRA.

This clonotype was seen at least ten times. As yet, its antigen is unknown. Per the germline V gene, CDR1 is KGHDR and CDR2 is SFDVKD. The CDR3 runs 15 residues. The junction had 8 bases not matched to a gene; V was cut back by 4 bases and J by 9 bases. 5'RACE with constant-segment primers built TCRalpha and TCRbeta cDNA libraries with UMIs. TCRdb passed the 5' RACE reads through MiXCR, listing each CDR3 protein once. The sample consists of 300,000 to 350,000 distinct CDR3 sequences, about 13% of them appearing once. The sequence derives from a man in his late teens or twenties who had mild COVID-19 (a few samples of this study predate the infection). Cell type and time point are not known. The rearrangement links TRBV24-1 to TRBJ2-1; 10 nucleotides match TRBD1. The sample comprised PBMCs or a T cell subset sorted from them (not recorded which). The chain's CDR3 is CATSDPRTGGLEQFF. The DNA for the CDR3 is TGTGCCACCAGTGACCCTAGGACAGGGGGTCTTGAGCAGTTCTTC.